This section outlines one TCR beta chain sequence together with its context. Its specificity is unknown. This specimen belongs to a study of CD8+ T cells in alopecia areata. Study-wide findings and caveats: Normal scalp showed lower clonality than lesional scalp, especially alopecia totalis/universalis. With tofacitinib ongoing, many expanded lesional clones persisted in both scalp and blood.

Specified treatment: oral pan-JAK inhibitor, 5-10 mg twice daily. Using a FACSAria, the CD4+ and CD8+ T cells were sorted from the PBMCs. In each case, RNA was isolated and then reverse transcribed into cDNA as the sequencing template. Profiling relied on immunoSEQ multiplex PCR, and the TCRdb table lists in-frame clones only, not all of them. Of over 80,000 clones in the sample, around 47% were seen once. The germline CDR1 and CDR2 sequences are SQVTM and ANQGSEA. CDR3 size: 11 residues. The V gene lost 4 bases and the J gene lost 7 bases, with 10 bases spanning the gap. V usage is TRBV29-1 and J usage is TRBJ1-1, with unresolved D. The sample was CD8+ T cells sorted from blood, taken at week 24, from a patient treated with tofacitinib. This clonotype was obtained from a human donor with alopecia areata. The CDR3 loop reads CSVGHAGEAFF. CDR3 in DNA: TGCAGCGTTGGGCATGCCGGTGAAGCTTTCTTT. Full variable domain (outside the CDR3, taken from reference TRBV29-1 and TRBJ1-1): SAVISQKPSRDICQRGTSLTIQCQVDSQVTMMFWYRQQPGQSLTLIATANQGSEATYESGFVIDKFPISRPNLTFSTLTVSNMSPEDSSIYLCSVGHAGEAFFGQGTRLTVV.